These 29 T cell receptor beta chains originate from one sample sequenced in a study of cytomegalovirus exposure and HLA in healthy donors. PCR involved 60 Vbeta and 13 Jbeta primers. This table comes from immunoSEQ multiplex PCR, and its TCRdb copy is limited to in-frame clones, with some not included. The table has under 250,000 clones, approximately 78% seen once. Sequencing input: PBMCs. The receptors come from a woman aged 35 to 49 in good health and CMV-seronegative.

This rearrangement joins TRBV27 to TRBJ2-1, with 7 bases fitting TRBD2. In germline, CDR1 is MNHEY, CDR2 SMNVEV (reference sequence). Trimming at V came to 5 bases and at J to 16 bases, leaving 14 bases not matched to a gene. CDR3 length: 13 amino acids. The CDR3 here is CASSLRLAGVHFF. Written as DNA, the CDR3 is TGTGCCAGCAGTCTCCGACTAGCCGGGGTTCATTTCTTC.

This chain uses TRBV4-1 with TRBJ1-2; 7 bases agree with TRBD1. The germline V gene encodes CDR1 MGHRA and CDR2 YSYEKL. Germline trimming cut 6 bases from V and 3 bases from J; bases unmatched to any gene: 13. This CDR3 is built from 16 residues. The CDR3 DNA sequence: TGCGCCAGCAGTCGTGATCTAGGGACAGTTGACTATGGCTACACCTTC. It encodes CASSRDLGTVDYGYTF.

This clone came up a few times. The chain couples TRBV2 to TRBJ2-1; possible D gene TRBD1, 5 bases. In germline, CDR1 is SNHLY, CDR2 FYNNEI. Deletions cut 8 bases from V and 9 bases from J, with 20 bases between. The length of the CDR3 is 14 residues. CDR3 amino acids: CASVPFDRGGEQFF. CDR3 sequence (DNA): TGTGCCAGCGTCCCATTCGACAGAGGCGGTGAGCAGTTCTTC.

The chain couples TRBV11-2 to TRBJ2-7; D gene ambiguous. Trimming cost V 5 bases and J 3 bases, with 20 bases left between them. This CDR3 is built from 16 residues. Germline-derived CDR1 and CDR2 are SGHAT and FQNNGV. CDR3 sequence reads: CASSTRGFGSDYEQYF. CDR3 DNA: TGTGCCAGCAGCACAAGAGGCTTTGGTTCCGACTACGAGCAGTACTTC.

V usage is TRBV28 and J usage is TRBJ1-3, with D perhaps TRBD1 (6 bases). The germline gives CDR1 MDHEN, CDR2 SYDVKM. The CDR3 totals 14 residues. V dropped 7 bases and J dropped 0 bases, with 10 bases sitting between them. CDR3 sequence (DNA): TGTGCCAGCATATCAGGGGCCTCTGGAAACACCATATATTTT. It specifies CASISGASGNTIYF.

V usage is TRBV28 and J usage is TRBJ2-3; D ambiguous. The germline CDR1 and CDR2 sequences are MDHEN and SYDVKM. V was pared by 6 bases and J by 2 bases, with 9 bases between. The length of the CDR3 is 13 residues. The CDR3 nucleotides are TGTGCCAGCAGAGATCAACACACAGATACGCAGTATTTT. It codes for CASRDQHTDTQYF.

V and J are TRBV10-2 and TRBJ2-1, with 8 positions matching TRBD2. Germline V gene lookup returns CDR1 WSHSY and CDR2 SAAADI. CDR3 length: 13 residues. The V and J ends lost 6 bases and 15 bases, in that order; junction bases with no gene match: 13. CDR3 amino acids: CASSGTSGGVGFF. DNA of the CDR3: TGCGCCAGCAGCGGAACTAGCGGTGGGGTAGGGTTCTTC.

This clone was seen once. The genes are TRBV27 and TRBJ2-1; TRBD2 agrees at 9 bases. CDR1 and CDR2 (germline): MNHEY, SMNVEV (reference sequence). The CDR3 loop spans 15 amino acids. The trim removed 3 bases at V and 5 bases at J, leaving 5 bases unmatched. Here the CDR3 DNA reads TGTGCCAGCAGTTTGACTAGCGGAGTTAACAATGAGCAGTTCTTC. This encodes CASSLTSGVNNEQFF.

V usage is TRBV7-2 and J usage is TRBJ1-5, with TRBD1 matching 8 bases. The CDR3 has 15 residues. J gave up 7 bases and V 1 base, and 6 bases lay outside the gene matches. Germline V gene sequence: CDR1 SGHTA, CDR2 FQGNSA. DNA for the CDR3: TGTGCCAGCAGCTTAGTGGCAGACAGGGGCCAGCCCCAGCATTTT. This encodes CASSLVADRGQPQHF.

CDR3 sequence: CASSLELGQGTYEQYF. CDR3 in DNA: TGTGCCAGCAGCTTAGAATTGGGACAGGGAACCTACGAGCAGTACTTC. The chain combines TRBV7-9 with TRBJ2-7; 9 bases map to TRBD1. The CDR3 length is 16 residues. Germline lookup yields CDR1 SEHNR and CDR2 FQNEAQ (reference sequence). Unmatched junction bases numbered 6, after V lost 1 base and J lost 2 bases.

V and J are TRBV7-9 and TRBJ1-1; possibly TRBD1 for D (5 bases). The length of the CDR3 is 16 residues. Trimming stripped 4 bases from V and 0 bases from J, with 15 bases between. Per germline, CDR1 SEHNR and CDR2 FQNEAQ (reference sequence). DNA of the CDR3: TGTGCCAGCAGCTCACCCCGCGACAGATTGAACACTGAAGCTTTCTTT. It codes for CASSSPRDRLNTEAFF.

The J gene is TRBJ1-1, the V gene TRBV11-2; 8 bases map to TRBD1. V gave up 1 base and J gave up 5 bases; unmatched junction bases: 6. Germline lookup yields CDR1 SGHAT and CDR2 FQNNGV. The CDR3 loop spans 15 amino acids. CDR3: CASSLGTGGSTEAFF. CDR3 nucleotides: TGTGCCAGCAGCTTAGGTACAGGGGGGAGTACTGAAGCTTTCTTT. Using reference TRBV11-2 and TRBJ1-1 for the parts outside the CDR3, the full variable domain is EAGVAQSPRYKIIEKRQSVAFWCNPISGHATLYWYQQILGQGPKLLIQFQNNGVVDDSQLPKDRFSAERLKGVDSTLKIQPAKLEDSAVYLCASSLGTGGSTEAFFGQGTRLTVV.

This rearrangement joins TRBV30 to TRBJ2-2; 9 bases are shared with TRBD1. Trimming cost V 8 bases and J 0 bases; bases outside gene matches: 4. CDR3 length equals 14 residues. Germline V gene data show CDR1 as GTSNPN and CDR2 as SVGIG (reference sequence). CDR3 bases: TGTGCCGGGGGGACAGGGCCGAACACCGGGGAGCTGTTTTTT. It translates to CAGGTGPNTGELFF.

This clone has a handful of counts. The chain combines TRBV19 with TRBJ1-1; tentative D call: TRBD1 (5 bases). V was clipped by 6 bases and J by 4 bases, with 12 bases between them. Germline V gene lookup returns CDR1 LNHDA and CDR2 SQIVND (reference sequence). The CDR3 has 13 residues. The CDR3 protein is CASSNQGGTEAFF. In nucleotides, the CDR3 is TGTGCCAGTAGCAACCAGGGTGGCACTGAAGCTTTCTTT. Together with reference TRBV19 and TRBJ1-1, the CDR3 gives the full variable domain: DGGITQSPKYLFRKEGQNVTLSCEQNLNHDAMYWYRQDPGQGLRLIYYSQIVNDFQKGDIAEGYSVSREKKESFPLTVTSAQKNPTAFYLCASSNQGGTEAFFGQGTRLTVV.

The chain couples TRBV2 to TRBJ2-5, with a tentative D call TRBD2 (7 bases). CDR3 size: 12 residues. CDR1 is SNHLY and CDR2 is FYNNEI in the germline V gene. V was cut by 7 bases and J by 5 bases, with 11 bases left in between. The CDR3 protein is CASNKGGETQYF. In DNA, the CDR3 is TGTGCCAGCAACAAGGGGGGGGAGACCCAGTACTTC.

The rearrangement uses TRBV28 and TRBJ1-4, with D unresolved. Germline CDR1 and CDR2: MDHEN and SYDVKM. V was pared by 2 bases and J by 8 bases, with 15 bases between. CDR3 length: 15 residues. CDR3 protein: CASSLSVGRREKLFF. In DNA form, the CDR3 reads TGTGCCAGCAGTTTAAGTGTAGGGAGACGGGAAAAACTGTTTTTT.

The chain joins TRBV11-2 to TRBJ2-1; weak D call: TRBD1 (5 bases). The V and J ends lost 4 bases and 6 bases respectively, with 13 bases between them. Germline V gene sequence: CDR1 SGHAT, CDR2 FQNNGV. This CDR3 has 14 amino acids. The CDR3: CASSSSSQGNEQFF. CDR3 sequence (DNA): TGTGCCAGCAGCTCCAGTTCCCAGGGCAATGAGCAGTTCTTC.

CDR3 residues: CASSSTYRGASDPDTQYF. In DNA form, the CDR3 reads TGTGCCAGCAGTTCCACGTACAGGGGCGCCTCGGATCCAGATACGCAGTATTTT. The chain recombines TRBV6-4 with TRBJ2-3, with 7 nucleotides matching TRBD1. CDR3 length equals 18 residues. Germline V CDR1 and CDR2: MRHNA, SNTAGT. V lost 5 bases to trimming and J lost 4 bases; unmatched junction nucleotides: 18.

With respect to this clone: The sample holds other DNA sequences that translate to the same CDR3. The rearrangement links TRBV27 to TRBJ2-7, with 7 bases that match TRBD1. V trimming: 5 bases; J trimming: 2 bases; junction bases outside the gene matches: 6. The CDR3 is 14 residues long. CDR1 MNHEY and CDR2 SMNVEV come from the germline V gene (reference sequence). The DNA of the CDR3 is TGTGCCAGCAGTCTGGGACAGAGAACCTACGAGCAGTACTTC. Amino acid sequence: CASSLGQRTYEQYF.

The CDR3 loop reads CASSLTITEAFF. The CDR3, as DNA: TGTGCCAGCAGCTTAACTATCACTGAAGCTTTCTTT. The chain couples TRBV11-2 to TRBJ1-1; D remains unclear. CDR1 and CDR2 (germline): SGHAT, FQNNGV. V lost 2 bases and J 4 bases, leaving 5 bases between the germline ends. This CDR3 contains 12 residues.

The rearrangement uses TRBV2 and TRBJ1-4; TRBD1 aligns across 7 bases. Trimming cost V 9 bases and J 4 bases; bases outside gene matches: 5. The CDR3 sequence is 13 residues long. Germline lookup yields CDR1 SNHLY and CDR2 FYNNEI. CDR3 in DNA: TGTGCCAGTCCGGGACAGAATAATGAAAAACTGTTTTTT. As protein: CASPGQNNEKLFF. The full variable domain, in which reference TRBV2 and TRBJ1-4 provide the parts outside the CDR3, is EPEVTQTPSHQVTQMGQEVILRCVPISNHLYFYWYRQILGQKVEFLVSFYNNEISEKSEIFDDQFSVERPDGSNFTLKIRSTKLEDSAMYFCASPGQNNEKLFFGSGTQLSVL.

The CDR3 loop reads CASSQDSVAGRENTEAFF. In DNA form, the CDR3 reads TGTGCCAGCAGCCAAGATTCGGTGGCAGGGCGGGAGAACACTGAAGCTTTCTTT. This rearrangement joins TRBV4-2 to TRBJ1-1; possibly TRBD1 for D (5 bases). The germline V and J ends were trimmed by 0 bases and 1 base, with 18 bases remaining between them. The CDR3 is made up of 18 amino acids. Per the germline V gene, CDR1 is LGHNA and CDR2 is YNFKEQ.

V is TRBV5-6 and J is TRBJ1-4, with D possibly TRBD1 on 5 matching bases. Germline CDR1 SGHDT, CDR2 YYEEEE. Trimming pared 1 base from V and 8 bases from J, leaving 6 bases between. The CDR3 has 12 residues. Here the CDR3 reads CASSLNREKLFF. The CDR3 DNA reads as TGTGCCAGCAGCTTGAACAGGGAAAAACTGTTTTTT. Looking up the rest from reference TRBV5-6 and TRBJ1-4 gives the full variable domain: DAGVTQSPTHLIKTRGQQVTLRCSPKSGHDTVSWYQQALGQGPQFIFQYYEEEERQRGNFPDRFSGHQFPNYSSELNVNALLLGDSALYLCASSLNREKLFFGSGTQLSVL.

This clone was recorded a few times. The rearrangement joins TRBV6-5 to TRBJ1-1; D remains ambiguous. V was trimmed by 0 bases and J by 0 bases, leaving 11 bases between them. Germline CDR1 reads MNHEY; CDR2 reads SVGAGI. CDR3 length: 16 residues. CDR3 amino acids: CASSYSPGRLNTEAFF. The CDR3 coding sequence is TGTGCCAGCAGTTACTCCCCGGGGAGGTTGAACACTGAAGCTTTCTTT.

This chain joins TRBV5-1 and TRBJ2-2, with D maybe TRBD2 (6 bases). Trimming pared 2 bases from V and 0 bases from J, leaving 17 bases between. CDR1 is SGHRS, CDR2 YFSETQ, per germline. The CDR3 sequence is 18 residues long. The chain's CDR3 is CASSFPYRRLANTGELFF. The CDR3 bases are TGCGCCAGCAGCTTCCCCTACCGGAGACTAGCGAACACCGGGGAGCTGTTTTTT.

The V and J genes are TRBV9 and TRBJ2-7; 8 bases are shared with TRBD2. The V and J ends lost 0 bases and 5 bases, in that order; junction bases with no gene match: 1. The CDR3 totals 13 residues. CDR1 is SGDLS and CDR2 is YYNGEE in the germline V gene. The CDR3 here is CASSVALADEQYF. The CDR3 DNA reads TGTGCCAGCAGCGTAGCACTAGCGGACGAGCAGTACTTC.

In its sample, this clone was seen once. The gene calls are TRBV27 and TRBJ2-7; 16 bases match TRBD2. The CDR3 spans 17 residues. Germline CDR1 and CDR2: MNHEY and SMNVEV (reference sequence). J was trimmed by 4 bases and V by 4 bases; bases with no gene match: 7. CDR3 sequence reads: CASSSGLAGGPSYEQYF. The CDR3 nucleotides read TGTGCCAGCAGTTCGGGACTAGCGGGAGGGCCATCATACGAGCAGTACTTC.

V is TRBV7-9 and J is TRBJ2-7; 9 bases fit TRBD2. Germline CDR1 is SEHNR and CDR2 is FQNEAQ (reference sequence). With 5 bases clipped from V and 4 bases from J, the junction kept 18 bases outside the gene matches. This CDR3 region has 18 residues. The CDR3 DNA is TGTGCCAGCAGCCCAGAGCCCCTAGCGGGGACATTTGGGTACGAGCAGTACTTC. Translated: CASSPEPLAGTFGYEQYF.

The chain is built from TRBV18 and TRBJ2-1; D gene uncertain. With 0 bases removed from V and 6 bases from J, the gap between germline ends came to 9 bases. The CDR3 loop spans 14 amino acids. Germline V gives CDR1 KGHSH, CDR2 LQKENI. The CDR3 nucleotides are TGTGCCAGCTCACCACCTCCAGTGGCCAATGAGCAGTTCTTC. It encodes CASSPPPVANEQFF.